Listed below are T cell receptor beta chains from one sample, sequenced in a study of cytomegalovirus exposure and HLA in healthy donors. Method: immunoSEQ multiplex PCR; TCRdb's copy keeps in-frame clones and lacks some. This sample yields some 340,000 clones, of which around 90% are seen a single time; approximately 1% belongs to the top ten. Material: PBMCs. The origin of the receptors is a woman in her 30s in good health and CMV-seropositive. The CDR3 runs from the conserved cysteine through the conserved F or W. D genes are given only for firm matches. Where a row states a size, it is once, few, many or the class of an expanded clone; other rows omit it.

CDR3nt: TGTGCCAGTCAACTAAGGGGACAGATGCCCGGGGAGCTGTTTTTT
CDR3aa: CASQLRGQMPGELFF
d_gene: TRBD1
v_gene: TRBV27
j_gene: TRBJ2-2
abundance: -

CDR3nt: TGTGCCAGCAGCTTAGCGGTCAGCGAGCAGTTCTTC
CDR3aa: CASSLAVSEQFF
d_gene: -
v_gene: TRBV7-9
j_gene: TRBJ2-1
abundance: -

CDR3nt: TGTGTAGTATCTTCGGAGGGGGAAGAGACCCAGTACTTC
CDR3aa: CVVSSEGEETQYF
d_gene: -
v_gene: TRBV25-1
j_gene: TRBJ2-5
abundance: -

CDR3nt: TGCGCCAGCAGTCCTGTTACAGATCTATATAATTCACCCCTCCACTTT
CDR3aa: CASSPVTDLYNSPLHF
d_gene: -
v_gene: TRBV23-1
j_gene: TRBJ1-6
abundance: -

CDR3nt: TGTGCCACCAGCAGAGGGAATGAGCAGTTCTTC
CDR3aa: CATSRGNEQFF
d_gene: -
v_gene: TRBV15
j_gene: TRBJ2-1
abundance: -

CDR3nt: TGTGCCAGCAGTCCTAGTTTCTACAACACCGGGGAGCTGTTTTTT
CDR3aa: CASSPSFYNTGELFF
d_gene: -
v_gene: TRBV27
j_gene: TRBJ2-2
abundance: -

CDR3nt: TGTGCCAGCGCCTTGACGCTCGACGACAATGAGCAGTTCTTC
CDR3aa: CASALTLDDNEQFF
d_gene: -
v_gene: TRBV11-2
j_gene: TRBJ2-1
abundance: -

CDR3nt: TGTGCCAGCAGCGCCCACTCCACCGGTTCACCCCTCCACTTT
CDR3aa: CASSAHSTGSPLHF
d_gene: -
v_gene: TRBV7-7
j_gene: TRBJ1-6
abundance: few

CDR3nt: TGTGCCATCAGGGGAGACCTAGCCTTTTATGGCTACACCTTC
CDR3aa: CAIRGDLAFYGYTF
d_gene: -
v_gene: TRBV6-4
j_gene: TRBJ1-2
abundance: -

CDR3nt: TGTGCCAGCAGCTTAGCGGTTAATACAGGGAACACTGAAGCTTTCTTT
CDR3aa: CASSLAVNTGNTEAFF
d_gene: -
v_gene: TRBV7-8
j_gene: TRBJ1-1
abundance: -

CDR3nt: TGCGCCAGCAGCCGAACACTAGACGCCGAGCAGTACTTC
CDR3aa: CASSRTLDAEQYF
d_gene: -
v_gene: TRBV4-3
j_gene: TRBJ2-7
abundance: -

CDR3nt: TGTGCCAGCAGTTTATCAGCTGACTACGAGCAGTACTTC
CDR3aa: CASSLSADYEQYF
d_gene: -
v_gene: TRBV27
j_gene: TRBJ2-7
abundance: -

CDR3nt: TGTGCCAGTAGTTGGACAGGCGACTCCGGGGAGCTGTTTTTT
CDR3aa: CASSWTGDSGELFF
d_gene: TRBD1
v_gene: TRBV19
j_gene: TRBJ2-2
abundance: -

CDR3nt: TGCAGCGTTGTGGAATCCTCCTACGAGCAGTACTTC
CDR3aa: CSVVESSYEQYF
d_gene: -
v_gene: TRBV29-1
j_gene: TRBJ2-7
abundance: -

CDR3nt: TGTGCCAGCAGCTTGATTGATGGCTACACCTTC
CDR3aa: CASSLIDGYTF
d_gene: -
v_gene: TRBV5-6
j_gene: TRBJ1-2
abundance: -

CDR3nt: TGTGCCAGCAGTTACACTGGGAACACTGAAGCTTTCTTT
CDR3aa: CASSYTGNTEAFF
d_gene: -
v_gene: TRBV6-5
j_gene: TRBJ1-1
abundance: -

CDR3nt: TGTGCCAGCAGTAGACTGGACAGGGGGAACTATGGCTACACCTTC
CDR3aa: CASSRLDRGNYGYTF
d_gene: TRBD1
v_gene: TRBV6-6
j_gene: TRBJ1-2
abundance: -

CDR3nt: TGTGCCAGCAGTGGGACAGGGCTGAATGAAAAACTGTTTTTT
CDR3aa: CASSGTGLNEKLFF
d_gene: TRBD1
v_gene: TRBV27
j_gene: TRBJ1-4
abundance: -

CDR3nt: TGTGCCAGCAGTCCATCTCACAGGGGCCCACTGTTTTTT
CDR3aa: CASSPSHRGPLFF
d_gene: TRBD1
v_gene: TRBV28
j_gene: TRBJ1-4
abundance: -

CDR3nt: TGTGCCAGCAGTGATACAGGCGCAATTAATTCACCCCTCCACTTT
CDR3aa: CASSDTGAINSPLHF
d_gene: -
v_gene: TRBV6-4
j_gene: TRBJ1-6
abundance: -

CDR3nt: TGTGCCAGCAGCCTCCGACTAGTTTCTGAGCAGTTCTTC
CDR3aa: CASSLRLVSEQFF
d_gene: -
v_gene: TRBV5-6
j_gene: TRBJ2-1
abundance: -

CDR3nt: TGCGCCAGCAGCCCGGGACACACGGGGGGTAATTCACCCCTCCACTTT
CDR3aa: CASSPGHTGGNSPLHF
d_gene: -
v_gene: TRBV5-1
j_gene: TRBJ1-6
abundance: -

CDR3nt: TGCGCCAGCAGCAGCACAGGGGTTGGGGTTCTTAATTCACCCCTCCACTTT
CDR3aa: CASSSTGVGVLNSPLHF
d_gene: TRBD1
v_gene: TRBV5-1
j_gene: TRBJ1-6
abundance: once

CDR3nt: TGTGCCAGCAGCCAAGGTATCCCGGGAGCGGACTATGGCTACACCTTC
CDR3aa: CASSQGIPGADYGYTF
d_gene: -
v_gene: TRBV14
j_gene: TRBJ1-2
abundance: -

CDR3nt: TGCGCCAGCAGCCACCCCGGGACACTCGAGCAGTACTTC
CDR3aa: CASSHPGTLEQYF
d_gene: -
v_gene: TRBV4-1
j_gene: TRBJ2-7
abundance: -

CDR3nt: TGCGCCAGCAGCTTGGCGATCGTCCCAGATACGCAGTATTTT
CDR3aa: CASSLAIVPDTQYF
d_gene: -
v_gene: TRBV5-1
j_gene: TRBJ2-3
abundance: once

CDR3nt: TGTGCCAGCAGCCGTCGGGGTGTGACCTTCGTTGGTCAGCAGTACTTC
CDR3aa: CASSRRGVTFVGQQYF
d_gene: -
v_gene: TRBV14
j_gene: TRBJ2-7
abundance: -

CDR3nt: TGTGCCAGCAGAATTAGCAATCAGCCCCAGCATTTT
CDR3aa: CASRISNQPQHF
d_gene: -
v_gene: TRBV28
j_gene: TRBJ1-5
abundance: few

CDR3nt: TGTGCCAGCAGCCAAGAAATGGGGACAGTCTACGAGCAGTACTTC
CDR3aa: CASSQEMGTVYEQYF
d_gene: TRBD1
v_gene: TRBV4-2
j_gene: TRBJ2-7
abundance: -

CDR3nt: TGTGCCAGCAGCCCGGCCGGGACCCACTACGACAATGAGCAGTTCTTC
CDR3aa: CASSPAGTHYDNEQFF
d_gene: -
v_gene: TRBV7-8
j_gene: TRBJ2-1
abundance: -

CDR3nt: TGTGCCAGCAGCTTGATACCCGGGACAGGGGGCTGGACTGAAGCTTTCTTT
CDR3aa: CASSLIPGTGGWTEAFF
d_gene: TRBD1
v_gene: TRBV7-3
j_gene: TRBJ1-1
abundance: -